A single T cell receptor beta chain is shown here with its context. Antigen unknown. Researchers ran the PCR with 60 Vbeta and 13 Jbeta primers. Libraries were prepared by immunoSEQ multiplex PCR; TCRdb keeps only in-frame clonotypes and omits some of them. The data hold about 45,000 clones, with more than 45% observed a single time. This entry is derived from a study of cytomegalovirus exposure and HLA in healthy donors. Whole-study results and caveats: Indistinguishability led to the exclusion of some V segments, TRBV6-2 and TRBV6-3 included. Reports state that TCR beta sequences accurately predicted most subjects' HLA-A and HLA-B alleles. In a later analysis, TCR association rates varied by HLA locus: DRB1 most, HLA-C fewest.

Germline V lookup: CDR1 LGHNA, CDR2 YSLEER. Deletions cut 4 bases from V and 2 bases from J, with 13 bases between. The CDR3 is 15 amino acids. The rearrangement joins TRBV4-3 to TRBJ2-3, with D perhaps matching TRBD2 (5 bases). This sequence originates from a man aged 60-69 years in good health and CMV-seronegative. The sequenced sample consisted of PBMCs. The DNA for the CDR3 is TGCGCCAGCAGCCCGGGATCATCGCTCACAGATACGCAGTATTTT. Amino acid sequence: CASSPGSSLTDTQYF.